What follows are 9 T cell receptor beta chains derived from one specimen sequenced in a study of blood T cell repertoires in COVID-19. Generated by immunoSEQ multiplex PCR, the TCRdb table keeps only in-frame clones and is missing some. The sample holds a few hundred thousand clones, approximately 90% seen once. Input material: peripheral blood. These receptor sequences come from a man aged 30 to 39 with acute or convalescent COVID-19.

The gene calls are TRBV3-1 (or the pseudogene TRBV3-2) and TRBJ2-2; maybe TRBD2 (5 bases). Trimming stripped 0 bases from V and 6 bases from J, with 14 bases between. This CDR3 comprises 16 residues. CDR1 and CDR2 from the germline V gene are LGHDT and YNNKEL (reference sequence). The DNA of the CDR3 is TGTGCCAGCAGCCAAGATACGGGAAGGTTCTCCGGGGAGCTGTTTTTT. Translating gives CASSQDTGRFSGELFF.

V gene TRBV2 combines with J gene TRBJ1-5; weak D call: TRBD1 (5 bases). Germline V gene data show CDR1 as SNHLY and CDR2 as FYNNEI. This CDR3 is built from 14 residues. Trimming shortened V by 6 bases and J by 4 bases, and 13 bases separated the two germline ends. This CDR3 reads CASRQGLENQPQHF. DNA of the CDR3: TGTGCCAGCAGGCAGGGACTGGAAAATCAGCCCCAGCATTTT.

The V and J genes are TRBV28 and TRBJ1-2; a possible D gene is TRBD1 (6 bases). V was trimmed by 6 bases and J by 1 base, leaving 21 bases between them. From germline, CDR1 is MDHEN and CDR2 SYDVKM. The CDR3 length is 17 residues. CDR3 protein: CASSSYRTESFNYGYTF. As DNA, the CDR3 is TGTGCCAGCAGCTCATACCGGACAGAGAGCTTTAACTATGGCTACACCTTC.

The rearrangement uses TRBV5-1 and TRBJ2-5, with D perhaps matching TRBD2 (6 bases). This CDR3 contains 15 residues. The V gene lost 2 bases and the J gene lost 3 bases, with 14 bases spanning the gap. Germline CDR1 and CDR2: SGHRS and YFSETQ. The CDR3 DNA sequence: TGCGCCAGCAGCTTCCTCGGGGGATACGAAGAGACCCAGTACTTC. Residues: CASSFLGGYEETQYF.

The chain combines TRBV5-5 with TRBJ1-1; D call uncertain. CDR3 size: 12 residues. Looked up from germline, CDR1 is SGHKS and CDR2 is YYEKEE (reference sequence). The V end lost 4 bases, the J end lost 1 base, and 5 bases lay between the germline ends. CDR3 in amino acids: CASSQQNTEAFF. The CDR3 coding sequence is TGTGCCAGCAGCCAACAGAACACTGAAGCTTTCTTT.

This clone turned up a few times. The rearrangement joins TRBV28 to TRBJ1-2; TRBD1 aligns across 8 bases. V trimming: 2 bases; J trimming: 5 bases; junction bases outside the gene matches: 4. The CDR3 has 14 residues. Germline lookup yields CDR1 MDHEN and CDR2 SYDVKM. The CDR3 reads CASSLTGGLYGYTF. In DNA form, the CDR3 reads TGTGCCAGCAGTTTAACAGGGGGTTTGTATGGCTACACCTTC.

The rearrangement uses TRBV7-3 and TRBJ1-6; D gene unclear. Trimming removed 5 bases at V and 6 bases at J, with 8 bases between. The CDR3 length is 13 residues. The germline V gene has CDR1 SGHTA and CDR2 FQGTGA. CDR3 in amino acids: CASSPGVNSPLHF. Written as DNA, the CDR3 is TGTGCCAGCAGCCCCGGGGTTAATTCACCCCTCCACTTT.

This clone was counted a single time. The chain uses TRBV19 and TRBJ1-1, with D tentatively TRBD1 (5 bases). The V gene lost 5 bases and the J gene lost 1 base, with 8 bases spanning the gap. Germline CDR1 is LNHDA and CDR2 is SQIVND (reference sequence). The CDR3 totals 13 residues. The CDR3 bases are TGTGCCAGTAGTCGGCAGGGGAACACTGAAGCTTTCTTT. This sequence encodes CASSRQGNTEAFF. Full variable domain (outside the CDR3, taken from reference TRBV19 and TRBJ1-1): DGGITQSPKYLFRKEGQNVTLSCEQNLNHDAMYWYRQDPGQGLRLIYYSQIVNDFQKGDIAEGYSVSREKKESFPLTVTSAQKNPTAFYLCASSRQGNTEAFFGQGTRLTVV.

This clone appeared once. The chain has TRBV4-2 and TRBJ1-5, with a possible D match to TRBD1 (5 bases). From germline, CDR1 is LGHNA and CDR2 YNFKEQ. V was shortened by 0 bases and J by 2 bases, with 11 bases between the two germline ends. CDR3 length equals 16 residues. CDR3 loop: CASSQDYQGGNQPQHF. DNA of the CDR3: TGTGCCAGCAGCCAAGATTACCAGGGTGGCAATCAGCCCCAGCATTTT.